The source of this T cell receptor (beta chain) is a study of T-cell reconstitution after alpha-beta-depleted transplantation in children. Study observations and caveats: Reportedly, only several hundred clones from non-depleted graft cells drove alpha-beta T-cell counts at about two months.

With regard to this clonotype: Its target is unknown.

Germline loops: CDR1 LGHNT, CDR2 FRNRAP. V trimming: 5 bases; J trimming: 5 bases; junction bases outside the gene matches: 12. The CDR3 runs to 16 residues. Unique molecular identifiers were incorporated during preparation of the TCRbeta library. Each CDR3 protein is one row after TCRdb ran MiXCR on the PCR reads. The sample records roughly 670,000 distinct CDR3 sequences, less than 15% being singletons. The J gene is TRBJ2-3, the V gene TRBV12-5, with 8 bases identical to TRBD2. This specimen consisted of PBMCs, obtained before TCRalphabeta/CD19-depleted stem cell transplant. This TCR was sampled from a girl under 10 years old with congenital amegakaryocytic thrombocytopenia, due to receive a stem cell transplant. The CDR3 is CASGPKRESMVDTQYF. For the CDR3, the DNA is TGTGCTAGTGGTCCAAAGCGGGAGAGTATGGTAGATACGCAGTATTTT.